This T cell receptor (beta chain) emerged from a study of T cells after yellow fever vaccination. Study-level findings and limits: Abundant clonotypes from the bulk population could get into FACS-sorted repertoires as contaminants. The secondary response was weaker but peaked faster, day 5 versus 15.

TCRdb used MiXCR to reprocess the 5' RACE reads, holding one entry per CDR3 protein. The table has about 340,000 distinct CDR3 sequences, about 8.7% seen once. This clonotype was detected a few times. The target antigen is unknown. CDR3 length equals 16 residues. Germline V gene data show CDR1 as SGHRS and CDR2 as YFSETQ. The ends were cut back, 5 bases at V and 4 bases at J, with 21 bases in the middle. This TCR derives from a man younger than 30 who received the YFV17D yellow fever vaccine. This specimen was PBMCs, taken on the day of the first yellow fever vaccination. The chain has TRBV5-1 and TRBJ1-2, with D perhaps TRBD1 (6 bases). DNA for the CDR3: TGCGCCAGCAGTTCACGACTAAACAGGGAGGGCTATGGCTACACCTTC. Its translation: CASSSRLNREGYGYTF.